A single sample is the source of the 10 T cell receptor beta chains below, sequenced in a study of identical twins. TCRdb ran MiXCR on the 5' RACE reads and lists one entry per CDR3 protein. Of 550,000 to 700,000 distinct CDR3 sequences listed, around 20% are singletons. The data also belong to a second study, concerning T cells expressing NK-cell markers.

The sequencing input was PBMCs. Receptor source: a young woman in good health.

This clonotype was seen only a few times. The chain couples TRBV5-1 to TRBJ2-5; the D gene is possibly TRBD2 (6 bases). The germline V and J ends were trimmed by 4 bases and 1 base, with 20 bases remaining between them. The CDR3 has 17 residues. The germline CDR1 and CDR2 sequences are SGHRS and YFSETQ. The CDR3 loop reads CASSSPQATRPQETQYF. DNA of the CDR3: TGCGCCAGCAGCAGCCCCCAGGCGACTAGGCCCCAAGAGACCCAGTACTTC.

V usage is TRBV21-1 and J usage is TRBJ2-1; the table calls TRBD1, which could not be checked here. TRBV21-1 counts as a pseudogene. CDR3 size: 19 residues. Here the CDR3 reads CASSKDPQLLGRSYNEQFF. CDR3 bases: TGTGCCAGCAGCAAAGATCCCCAGCTGCTGGGGCGGTCCTACAATGAGCAGTTCTTC.

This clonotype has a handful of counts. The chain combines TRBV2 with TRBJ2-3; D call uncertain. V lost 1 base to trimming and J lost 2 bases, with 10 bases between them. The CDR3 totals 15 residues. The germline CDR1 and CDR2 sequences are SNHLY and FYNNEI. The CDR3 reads CASSEDRILTDTQYF. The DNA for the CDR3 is TGTGCCAGCAGTGAAGATAGAATACTCACAGATACGCAGTATTTT. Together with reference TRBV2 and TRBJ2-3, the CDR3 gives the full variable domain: EPEVTQTPSHQVTQMGQEVILRCVPISNHLYFYWYRQILGQKVEFLVSFYNNEISEKSEIFDDQFSVERPDGSNFTLKIRSTKLEDSAMYFCASSEDRILTDTQYFGPGTRLTVL.

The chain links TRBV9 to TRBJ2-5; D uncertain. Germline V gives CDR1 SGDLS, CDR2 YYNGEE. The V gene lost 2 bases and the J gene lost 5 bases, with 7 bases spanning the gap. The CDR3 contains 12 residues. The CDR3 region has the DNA TGTGCCAGCAGCGTGAACGGGGAGACCCAGTACTTC. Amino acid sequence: CASSVNGETQYF.

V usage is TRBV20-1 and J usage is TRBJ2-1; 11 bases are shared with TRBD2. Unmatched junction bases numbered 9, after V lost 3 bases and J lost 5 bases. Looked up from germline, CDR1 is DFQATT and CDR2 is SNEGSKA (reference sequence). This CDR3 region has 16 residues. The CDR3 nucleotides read TGCAGTGCTAGCCCGCCTAGCGGGAGGCCGCACAATGAGCAGTTCTTC. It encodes CSASPPSGRPHNEQFF.

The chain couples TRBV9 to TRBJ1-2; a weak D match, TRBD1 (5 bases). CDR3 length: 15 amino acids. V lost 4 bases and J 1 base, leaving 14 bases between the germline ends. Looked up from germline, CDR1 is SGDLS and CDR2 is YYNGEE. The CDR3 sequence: CASSRSWDLNYGYTF. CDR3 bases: TGTGCCAGCAGCCGAAGCTGGGACCTTAACTATGGCTACACCTTC. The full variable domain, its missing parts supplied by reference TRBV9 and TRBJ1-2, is DSGVTQTPKHLITATGQRVTLRCSPRSGDLSVYWYQQSLDQGLQFLIQYYNGEERAKGNILERFSAQQFPDLHSELNLSSLELGDSALYFCASSRSWDLNYGYTFGSGTRLTVV.

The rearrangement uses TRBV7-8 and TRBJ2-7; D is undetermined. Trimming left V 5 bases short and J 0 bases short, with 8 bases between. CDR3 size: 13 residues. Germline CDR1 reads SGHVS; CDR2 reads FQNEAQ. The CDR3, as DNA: TGTGCCAGCAGCCGCGTTGGCTCCTACGAGCAGTACTTC. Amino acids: CASSRVGSYEQYF. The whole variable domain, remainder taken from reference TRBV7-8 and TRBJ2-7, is GAGVSQSPRYKVAKRGQDVALRCDPISGHVSLFWYQQALGQGPEFLTYFQNEAQLDKSGLPSDRFFAERPEGSVSTLKIQRTQQEDSAVYLCASSRVGSYEQYFGPGTRLTVT.

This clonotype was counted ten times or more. CDR3 residues: CAIPCQYEQYF. CDR3 in DNA: TGTGCCATCCCGTGCCAGTACGAGCAGTACTTC. The V and J genes are TRBV10-3 and TRBJ2-7, with unresolved D. The germline gives CDR1 ENHRY, CDR2 SYGVKD. This CDR3 contains 11 residues. Trimming pared 8 bases from V and 4 bases from J, leaving 9 bases between.

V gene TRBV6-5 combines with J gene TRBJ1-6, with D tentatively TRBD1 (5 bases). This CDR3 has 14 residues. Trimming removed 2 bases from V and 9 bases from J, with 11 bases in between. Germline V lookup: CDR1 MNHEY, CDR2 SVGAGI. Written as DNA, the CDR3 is TGTGCCAGCAGTTACGGGCAGGGAAGTTCACCCCTCCACTTT. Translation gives CASSYGQGSSPLHF.

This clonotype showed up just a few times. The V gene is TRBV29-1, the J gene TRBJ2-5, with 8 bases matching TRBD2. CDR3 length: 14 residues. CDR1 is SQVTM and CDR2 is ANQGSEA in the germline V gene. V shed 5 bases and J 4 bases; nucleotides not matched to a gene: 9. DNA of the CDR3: TGCAGCGTTTCGCGGGCGGGACTAGGAGAGACCCAGTACTTC. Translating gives CSVSRAGLGETQYF.